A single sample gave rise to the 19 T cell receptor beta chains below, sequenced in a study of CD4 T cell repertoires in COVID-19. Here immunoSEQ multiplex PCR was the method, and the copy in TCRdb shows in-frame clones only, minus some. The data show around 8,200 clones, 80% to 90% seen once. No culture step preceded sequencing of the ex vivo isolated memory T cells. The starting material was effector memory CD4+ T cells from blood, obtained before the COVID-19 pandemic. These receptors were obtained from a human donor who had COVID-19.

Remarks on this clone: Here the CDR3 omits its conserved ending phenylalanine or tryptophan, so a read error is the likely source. CDR3 protein: CASSIRAGGYEQYL. The CDR3 DNA sequence: TGTGCCAGTAGTATAAGGGCAGGGGGCTACGAGCAGTACTTA. V and J are TRBV19 and TRBJ2-7; 7 bases match TRBD1. V shed 2 bases, J shed 3 bases, and the junction held 4 bases outside the gene matches. This CDR3 region has 14 residues. In germline, CDR1 is LNHDA, CDR2 SQIVND (reference sequence).

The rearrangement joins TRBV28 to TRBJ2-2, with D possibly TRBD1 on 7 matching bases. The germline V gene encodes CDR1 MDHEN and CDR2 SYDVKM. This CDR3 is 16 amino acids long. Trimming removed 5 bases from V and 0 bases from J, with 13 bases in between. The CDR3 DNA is TGTGCCAGCAGTCTCAGGGGGGAACCGAACACCGGGGAGCTGTTTTTT. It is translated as CASSLRGEPNTGELFF.

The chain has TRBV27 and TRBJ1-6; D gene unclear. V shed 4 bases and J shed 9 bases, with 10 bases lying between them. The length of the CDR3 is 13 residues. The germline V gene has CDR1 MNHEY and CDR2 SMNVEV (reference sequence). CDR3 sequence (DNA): TGTGCCAGCAGTTCCCCCCCGGTTTCACCCCTCCACTTT. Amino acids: CASSSPPVSPLHF.

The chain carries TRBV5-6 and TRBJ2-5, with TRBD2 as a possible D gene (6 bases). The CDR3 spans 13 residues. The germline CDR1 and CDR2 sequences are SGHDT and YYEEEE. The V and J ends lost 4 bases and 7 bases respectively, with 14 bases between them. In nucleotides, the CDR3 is TGTGCCAGCAGCGTCGGGCAGGAGGGGACCCAGTACTTC. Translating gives CASSVGQEGTQYF.

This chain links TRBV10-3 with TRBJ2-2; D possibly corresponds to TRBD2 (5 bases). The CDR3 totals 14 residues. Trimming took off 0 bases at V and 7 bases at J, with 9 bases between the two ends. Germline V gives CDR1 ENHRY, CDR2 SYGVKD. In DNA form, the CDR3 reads TGTGCCATCAGTGAGTCGGAGGTCGGCGGGGAGCTGTTTTTT. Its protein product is CAISESEVGGELFF.

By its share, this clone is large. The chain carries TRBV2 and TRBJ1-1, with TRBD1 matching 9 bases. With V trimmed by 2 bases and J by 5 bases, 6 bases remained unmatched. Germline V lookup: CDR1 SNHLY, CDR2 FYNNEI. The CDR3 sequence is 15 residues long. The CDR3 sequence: CASSEFPGQGTEAFF. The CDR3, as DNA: TGTGCCAGCAGTGAATTCCCCGGACAGGGGACTGAAGCTTTCTTT.

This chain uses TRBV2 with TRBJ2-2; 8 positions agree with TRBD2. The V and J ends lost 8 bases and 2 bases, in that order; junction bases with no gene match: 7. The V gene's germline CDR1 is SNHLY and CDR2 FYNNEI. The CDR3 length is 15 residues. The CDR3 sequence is CASGVRGGNTGELFF. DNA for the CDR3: TGTGCCAGCGGGGTTCGGGGGGGAAACACCGGGGAGCTGTTTTTT.

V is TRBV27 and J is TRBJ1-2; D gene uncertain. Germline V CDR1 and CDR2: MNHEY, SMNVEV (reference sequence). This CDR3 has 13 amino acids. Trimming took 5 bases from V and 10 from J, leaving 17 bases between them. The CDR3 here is CASSPAWRLDYTF. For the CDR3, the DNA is TGTGCCAGCAGTCCCGCTTGGAGGCTGGACTACACCTTC.

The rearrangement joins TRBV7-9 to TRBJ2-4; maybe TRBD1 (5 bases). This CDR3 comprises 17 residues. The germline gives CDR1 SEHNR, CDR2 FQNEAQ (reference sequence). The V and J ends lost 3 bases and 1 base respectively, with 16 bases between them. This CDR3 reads CASSLYQGDGAKNIQYF. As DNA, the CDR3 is TGTGCCAGCAGCTTGTATCAGGGTGATGGGGCCAAAAACATTCAGTACTTC.

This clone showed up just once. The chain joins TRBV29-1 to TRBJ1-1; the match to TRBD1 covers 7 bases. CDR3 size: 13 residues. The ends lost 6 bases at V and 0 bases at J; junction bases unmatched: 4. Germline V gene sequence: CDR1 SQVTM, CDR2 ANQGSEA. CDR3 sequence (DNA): TGCAGCGTGACCGGGACAGTGAACACTGAAGCTTTCTTT. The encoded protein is CSVTGTVNTEAFF.

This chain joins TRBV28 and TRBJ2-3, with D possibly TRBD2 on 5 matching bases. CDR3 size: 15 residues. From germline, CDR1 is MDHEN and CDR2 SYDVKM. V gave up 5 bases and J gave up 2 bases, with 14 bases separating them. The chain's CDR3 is CASSGRGAATDTQYF. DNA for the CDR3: TGTGCCAGCAGTGGACGGGGAGCCGCCACAGATACGCAGTATTTT.

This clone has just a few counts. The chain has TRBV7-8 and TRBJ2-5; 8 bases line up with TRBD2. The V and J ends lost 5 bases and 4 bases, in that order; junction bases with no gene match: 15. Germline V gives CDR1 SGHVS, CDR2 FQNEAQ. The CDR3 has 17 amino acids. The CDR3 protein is CASSPAPAGAHIETQYF. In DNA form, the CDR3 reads TGTGCCAGCAGCCCCGCCCCAGCGGGGGCACATATAGAGACCCAGTACTTC.

The CDR3 protein is CASRGTGGEEGNTIYF. In DNA, the CDR3 is TGTGCCAGCAGAGGGACAGGGGGGGAGGAAGGAAACACCATATATTTT. The chain employs TRBV13 and TRBJ1-3; 11 bases fit TRBD1. Germline lookup yields CDR1 PRHDT and CDR2 FYEKMQ (reference sequence). The CDR3 sequence is 16 residues long. V shed 6 bases, J shed 4 bases, and the junction held 8 bases outside the gene matches.

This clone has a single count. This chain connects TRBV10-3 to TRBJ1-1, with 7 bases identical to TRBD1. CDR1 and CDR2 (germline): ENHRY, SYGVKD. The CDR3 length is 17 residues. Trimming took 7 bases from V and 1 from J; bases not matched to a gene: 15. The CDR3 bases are TGTGCCATCAACCCGGACAAGGGGGCAGTTCCGAACACTGAAGCTTTCTTT. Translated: CAINPDKGAVPNTEAFF.

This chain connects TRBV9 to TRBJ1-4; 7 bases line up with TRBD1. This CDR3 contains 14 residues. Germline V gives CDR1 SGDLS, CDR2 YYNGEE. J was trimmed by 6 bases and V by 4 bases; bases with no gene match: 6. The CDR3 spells CASSSGQDDEKLFF. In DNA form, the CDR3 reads TGTGCCAGCAGCTCCGGACAGGACGATGAAAAACTGTTTTTT.

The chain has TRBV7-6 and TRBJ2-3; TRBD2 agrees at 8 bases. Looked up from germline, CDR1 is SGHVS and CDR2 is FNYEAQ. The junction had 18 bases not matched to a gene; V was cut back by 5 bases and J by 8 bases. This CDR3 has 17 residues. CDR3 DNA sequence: TGTGCCAGCAGCCTTAATCCCAGCGGGAGCTTACGAGGTACGCAGTATTTT. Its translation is CASSLNPSGSLRGTQYF.

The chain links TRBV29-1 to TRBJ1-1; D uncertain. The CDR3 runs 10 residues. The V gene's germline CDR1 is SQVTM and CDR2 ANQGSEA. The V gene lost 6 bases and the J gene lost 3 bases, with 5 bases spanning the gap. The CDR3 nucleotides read TGCAGCGTGAGCTACACTGAAGCTTTCTTT. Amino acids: CSVSYTEAFF.

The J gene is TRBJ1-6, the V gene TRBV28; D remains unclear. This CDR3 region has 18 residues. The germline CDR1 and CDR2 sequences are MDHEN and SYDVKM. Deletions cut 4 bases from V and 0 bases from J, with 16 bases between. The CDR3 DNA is TGTGCCAGCAGTTCAATGGCAGATCCTAGCTCCTATAATTCACCCCTCCACTTT. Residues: CASSSMADPSSYNSPLHF.

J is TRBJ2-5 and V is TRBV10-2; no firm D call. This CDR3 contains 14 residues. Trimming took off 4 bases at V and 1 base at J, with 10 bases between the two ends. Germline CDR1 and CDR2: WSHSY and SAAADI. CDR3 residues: CASSGRLPQETQYF. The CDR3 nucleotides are TGCGCCAGCAGTGGGCGGCTCCCCCAAGAGACCCAGTACTTC.